This TCR beta chain emerged from a study of CD8+CD57+ T cells in acquired aplastic anemia. Study background: On average, sorted CD4+ and CD8+ cells gave around 3 ug of DNA.

Profiling of TCR beta VDJ combinations and CDR3 sequences used genomic DNA as template. MiXCR, run by TCRdb on the reads, gives a single entry per CDR3 protein. The repertoire consists of about 200,000 distinct CDR3 sequences, with 60% to 80% occurring once and the leading ten covering roughly 62%. An expansion of CD8+CD57+ cells by flow cytometry had been shown in patients chosen for sequencing. The length of the CDR3 is 16 residues. Losses at the gene ends were 5 bases for V and 7 bases for J; bases not matched to a gene: 14. In germline, CDR1 is SEHNR, CDR2 FQNEAQ (reference sequence). The receptor comes from a human donor with aplastic anemia. Specimen: sorted CD4+, CD8+, or CD8+CD57+ T cells (not recorded which) from PBMCs. The genes are TRBV7-9 and TRBJ2-5; TRBD1 aligns across 9 bases. The DNA for the CDR3 is TGTGCCAGCAGCCCAAAGCAAGGGACAGGGTGGGGGACCCAGTACTTC. Translation: CASSPKQGTGWGTQYF.